A selection of T cell receptor beta chains follows, all from one sample in a study of cytomegalovirus exposure and HLA in healthy donors. The table came from immunoSEQ multiplex PCR; TCRdb's copy has only in-frame clones and leaves some out. Counted here are approximately 300,000 clones, 86% occurring once; the ten biggest clones make up around 0.84%. Sequencing used PBMCs. The source is a woman under 30 in good health and CMV-seronegative. Both conserved end residues are part of each CDR3. The D gene is left open where the match is weak. A row's size may be missing; if present it is once, few, many or a size class.

NA	12	NA	TRBV7-2	TRBJ1-2	CASSRESFGYTF	TGTGCCAGCAGCCGGGAGTCTTTTGGCTACACCTTC
NA	14	TRBD2	TRBV27	TRBJ2-7	CASSLSGSGPEQYF	TGTGCCAGCAGTCTAAGCGGGAGCGGGCCCGAGCAGTACTTC
NA	13	NA	TRBV4-2	TRBJ2-7	CASSQDEQYEQYF	TGTGCCAGCAGCCAAGATGAACAGTACGAGCAGTACTTC
NA	16	NA	TRBV5-4	TRBJ2-1	CASSPTSGSGAIEQFF	TGTGCCAGCAGCCCGACTTCCGGTAGCGGAGCAATAGAGCAGTTCTTC
NA	16	TRBD1	TRBV5-1	TRBJ2-3	CASSLVPGGGPDTQYF	TGCGCCAGCAGCTTGGTCCCAGGGGGTGGACCAGATACGCAGTATTTT
NA	14	NA	TRBV4-3	TRBJ2-7	CASSQDTSIYEQYF	TGCGCCAGCAGCCAAGATACCAGTATCTACGAGCAGTACTTC
NA	19	NA	TRBV4-1	TRBJ2-2	CASSQPISTRGKGNGELFF	TGCGCCAGCAGCCAACCTATAAGTACTCGCGGGAAAGGGAACGGGGAGCTGTTTTTT
NA	16	TRBD2	TRBV6-5	TRBJ2-1	CASSYSTSGSPGEQFF	TGTGCCAGCAGTTACTCCACTAGCGGGAGTCCTGGTGAGCAGTTCTTC
NA	14	TRBD1	TRBV6-1	TRBJ2-7	CASSEESPRTGPYF	TGTGCCAGCAGTGAAGAATCCCCCCGGACAGGGCCGTACTTC
NA	14	TRBD2	TRBV30	TRBJ2-7	CAWSSGGRRDEQYF	TGTGCCTGGAGTAGCGGGGGCAGACGAGACGAGCAGTACTTC
NA	12	TRBD1	TRBV19	TRBJ2-7	CASSQGDYEQYF	TGTGCCAGTAGTCAGGGGGACTACGAGCAGTACTTC
NA	13	NA	TRBV6-1	TRBJ2-7	CASRMGIGDEQYF	TGTGCCAGCAGGATGGGGATAGGGGACGAGCAGTACTTC
NA	14	NA	TRBV5-1	TRBJ1-1	CASSLTGRDTEAFF	TGCGCCAGCAGCTTGACAGGGAGGGACACTGAAGCTTTCTTT
NA	17	TRBD2	TRBV27	TRBJ2-1	CASSQRETSGGYNEQFF	TGTGCCAGCAGCCAGAGAGAGACTAGCGGGGGCTACAATGAGCAGTTCTTC
NA	15	NA	TRBV9	TRBJ2-3	CASSEGTSSVGTQYF	TGTGCCAGCAGCGAGGGGACTTCTTCAGTGGGTACGCAGTATTTT
NA	11	NA	TRBV20-1	TRBJ2-5	CSAQGRETQYF	TGCAGTGCCCAGGGAAGAGAGACCCAGTACTTC
NA	15	TRBD2	TRBV2	TRBJ2-1	CASSEVGLAGAEQFF	TGTGCCAGCAGTGAGGTGGGCCTAGCGGGAGCCGAGCAGTTCTTC
NA	16	TRBD2	TRBV15	TRBJ2-7	CATSSVAGDDAYEQYF	TGTGCCACCAGCAGCGTAGCGGGAGACGATGCCTACGAGCAGTACTTC
NA	12	NA	TRBV27	TRBJ2-7	CASSGDFYEQYF	TGTGCCAGCAGTGGGGACTTCTACGAGCAGTACTTC
few	15	NA	TRBV5-1	TRBJ2-5	CASSLAGREEETQYF	TGCGCCAGCAGCTTGGCCGGCAGGGAGGAGGAGACCCAGTACTTC
NA	11	NA	TRBV5-4	TRBJ2-7	CASSESYEQYF	TGTGCCAGCAGCGAGTCCTACGAGCAGTACTTC
NA	14	NA	TRBV6-5	TRBJ1-2	CASSYGSPNYGYTF	TGTGCCAGCAGTTATGGTAGTCCTAACTATGGCTACACCTTC
NA	16	NA	TRBV19	TRBJ2-7	CASRETGQSGSYEQYF	TGTGCCAGTAGAGAGACCGGACAGTCGGGCTCCTACGAGCAGTACTTC
NA	14	NA	TRBV7-9	TRBJ2-7	CASTGLGSYDEQYF	TGTGCCAGCACTGGTTTGGGGAGCTATGACGAGCAGTACTTC
NA	14	TRBD2	TRBV7-3	TRBJ2-3	CASSFVAGADTQYF	TGTGCCAGCAGCTTCGTAGCGGGCGCGGATACGCAGTATTTT
NA	15	TRBD2	TRBV7-8	TRBJ2-7	CASSLAAGGQGEQYF	TGTGCCAGCAGCTTAGCGGCGGGAGGGCAAGGTGAGCAGTACTTC
NA	14	NA	TRBV6-6	TRBJ2-7	CASSNRASSYEQYF	TGTGCCAGTTCTAACAGGGCTAGCTCCTACGAGCAGTACTTC
once	15	NA	TRBV6-5	TRBJ1-5	CASSPDDRLNQPQHF	TGTGCCAGCAGCCCCGACGACAGGCTCAATCAGCCCCAGCATTTT
few	14	NA	TRBV18	TRBJ2-7	CASSPRQAPYEQYF	TGTGCCAGCTCACCGCGACAGGCCCCCTACGAGCAGTACTTC
NA	13	NA	TRBV28	TRBJ1-2	CASSRGGHYGYTF	TGTGCCAGCAGCCGAGGGGGTCACTATGGCTACACCTTC
NA	15	NA	TRBV18	TRBJ2-3	CASSPVYSSTDTQYF	TGTGCCAGCTCACCAGTTTACTCTAGCACAGATACGCAGTATTTT
few	14	NA	TRBV10-1	TRBJ1-5	CASRSRVIREPQHF	TGCGCCAGCAGATCCAGGGTGATCAGGGAGCCCCAGCATTTT
NA	14	NA	TRBV7-9	TRBJ1-1	CASSVLQVTPEAFF	TGTGCCAGCAGCGTTCTACAGGTGACCCCTGAAGCTTTCTTT
NA	14	TRBD1	TRBV7-2	TRBJ2-3	CASSFDRGPDTQYF	TGTGCCAGCAGCTTCGACAGGGGGCCAGATACGCAGTATTTT
NA	14	TRBD2	TRBV4-2	TRBJ2-7	CASSRERESYEQYF	TGTGCCAGCAGCCGGGAGCGGGAGTCCTACGAGCAGTACTTC
NA	14	NA	TRBV15	TRBJ2-2	CATSRDTSTGELFF	TGTGCCACCAGCAGAGATACAAGCACCGGGGAGCTGTTTTTT
NA	16	TRBD2	TRBV29-1	TRBJ2-1	CSVEKAVGLAGVEQFF	TGCAGCGTTGAAAAGGCCGTTGGTCTAGCGGGAGTTGAGCAGTTCTTC
once	15	TRBD2	TRBV15	TRBJ2-7	CATSREGAGAYEQYF	TGTGCCACCAGCAGAGAAGGAGCGGGAGCCTACGAGCAGTACTTC
NA	15	NA	TRBV10-3	TRBJ1-3	CAISETAGAGNTIYF	TGTGCCATCAGTGAGACCGCAGGGGCAGGAAACACCATATATTTT
NA	12	NA	TRBV9	TRBJ1-3	CASSVEGNTIYF	TGTGCCAGCAGCGTTGAGGGAAACACCATATATTTT
few	16	TRBD1	TRBV6-1	TRBJ2-2	CASSELTGANTGELFF	TGTGCCAGCAGTGAATTGACAGGGGCGAACACCGGGGAGCTGTTTTTT
NA	14	NA	TRBV5-1	TRBJ2-7	CASSSEDSTYEQYF	TGCGCCAGCAGCTCCGAAGACAGCACCTACGAGCAGTACTTC